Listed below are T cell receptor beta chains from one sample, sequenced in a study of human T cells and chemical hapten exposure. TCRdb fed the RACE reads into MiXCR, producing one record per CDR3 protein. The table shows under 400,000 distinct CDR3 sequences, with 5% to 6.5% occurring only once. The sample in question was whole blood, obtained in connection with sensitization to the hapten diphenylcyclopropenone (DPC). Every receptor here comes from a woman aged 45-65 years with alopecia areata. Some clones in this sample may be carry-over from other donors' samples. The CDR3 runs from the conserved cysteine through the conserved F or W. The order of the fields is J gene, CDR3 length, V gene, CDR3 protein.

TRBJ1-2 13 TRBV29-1 CSVGGGEGYGYTF
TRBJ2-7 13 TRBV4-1 CASSHDGRAEQYF
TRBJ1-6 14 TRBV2 CASSVNRGDSPLHF
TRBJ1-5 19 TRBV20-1 CSARDSGTTFRDSNQPQHF
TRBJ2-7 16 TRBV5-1 CASSTGSSGGTYEQYF
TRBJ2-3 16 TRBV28 CASSTPGLEGTDTQYF
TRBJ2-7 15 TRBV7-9 CASRGALTGGIEQYF
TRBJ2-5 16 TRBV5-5 CASSYLSRPQQETQYF
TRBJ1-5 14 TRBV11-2 CASSWGVSNQPQHF
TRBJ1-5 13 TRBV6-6 CASSSWGNQPQHF
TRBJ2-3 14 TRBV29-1 CSVWGQGLTDTQYF
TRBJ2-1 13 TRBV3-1 CASSPARGNEQFF
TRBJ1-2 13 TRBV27 CASSHGQTYGYTF
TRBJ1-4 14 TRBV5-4 CARSSDRRNEKLFF
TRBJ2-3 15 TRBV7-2 CASRGLAGLTDTQYF
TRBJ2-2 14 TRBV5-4 CASSLAGGTGELFF
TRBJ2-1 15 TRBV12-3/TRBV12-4 CASSLGDRGYSEQFF
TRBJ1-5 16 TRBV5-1 CASSLGDQTGNQPQHF
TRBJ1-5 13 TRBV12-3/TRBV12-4 CASSLDILETQHF
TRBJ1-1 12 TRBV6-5 CASRRGRTEAFF
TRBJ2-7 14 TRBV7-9 CASSLGQEFYEQYF
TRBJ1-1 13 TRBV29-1 CSVVWGVDTEAFF
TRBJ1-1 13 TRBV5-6 CASSLGTGSEAFF
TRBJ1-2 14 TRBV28 CASSFSRGLGGYTF
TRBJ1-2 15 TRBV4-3 CASSQGGGVGYGYTF
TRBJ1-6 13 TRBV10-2 CASSSGPETSLHF